The 30 T cell receptor beta chains below come from one sample, sequenced in a study of T cell responses to AZD1222 COVID-19 vaccine. The protocol was immunoSEQ multiplex PCR, while the TCRdb copy is restricted to in-frame clones and leaves out a portion. The data hold tens of thousands of clones, with 80% to 90% observed a single time. Source: peripheral blood, taken 28 days after the second AZD1222 dose. These receptors were obtained from an adult who received the AZD1222 COVID-19 vaccine.

The count of this clone is one. The chain links TRBV12-3 or TRBV12-4 to TRBJ2-7; D remains unclear. The V end was cut by 5 bases, the J end by 2 bases, with 10 bases between. The CDR3 totals 13 residues. For the CDR3, the DNA is TGTGCCAGCAGTCCAGGACCAACCTACGAGCAGTACTTC. Protein sequence: CASSPGPTYEQYF.

The V gene is TRBV25-1, the J gene TRBJ2-1, with D possibly matching TRBD1 (5 bases). The germline gives CDR1 MGHDK, CDR2 SYGVNS. V dropped 0 bases and J dropped 5 bases, with 11 bases sitting between them. This CDR3 has 15 amino acids. The CDR3 loop reads CASSEYAGLDNEQFF. Here the CDR3 DNA reads TGTGCCAGCAGTGAATATGCAGGGCTGGACAATGAGCAGTTCTTC.

This chain connects TRBV5-1 to TRBJ2-1; 9 bases are shared with TRBD1. In germline, CDR1 is SGHRS, CDR2 YFSETQ. V was clipped by 2 bases and J by 6 bases; unmatched bases: 9. The CDR3 runs to 16 residues. The CDR3 DNA reads TGCGCCAGCAGCTTCCGAATACAGGGGGCGGGCAATGAGCAGTTCTTC. It translates to CASSFRIQGAGNEQFF.

The V gene is TRBV12-3 or TRBV12-4, the J gene TRBJ1-1; the D is unclear. Between the trimmed V and J ends, which lost 3 bases and 8 bases, there was a span of 10 bases. The CDR3 length is 12 residues. The CDR3 sequence is CASSFTPEEAFF. The CDR3 DNA follows: TGTGCCAGCAGTTTTACGCCAGAGGAAGCTTTCTTT.

The chain joins TRBV6-5 to TRBJ1-4; D possibly corresponds to TRBD1 (5 bases). This CDR3 spans 14 amino acids. CDR1 and CDR2 (germline): MNHEY, SVGAGI. V dropped 6 bases and J dropped 8 bases, with 16 bases sitting between them. The DNA for the CDR3 is TGTGCCAGCAGGAACTCCCGGGACTCGGAAAAACTGTTTTTT. The encoded protein is CASRNSRDSEKLFF.

V usage is TRBV9 and J usage is TRBJ1-1, with unresolved D. This CDR3 spans 15 amino acids. With 0 bases removed from V and 1 base from J, the gap between germline ends came to 10 bases. Germline V gene lookup returns CDR1 SGDLS and CDR2 YYNGEE. The DNA for the CDR3 is TGTGCCAGCAGCGTAGATGCTTCAGCGAACACTGAAGCTTTCTTT. This translates into CASSVDASANTEAFF.

This clone was seen once. This chain links TRBV6-6 with TRBJ1-4; 8 positions agree with TRBD1. The V gene end was trimmed by 4 bases and the J gene end by 15 bases; junction bases not matched to a gene: 16. This CDR3 region has 15 residues. Looked up from germline, CDR1 is MNHNY and CDR2 is SVGAGI (reference sequence). The CDR3 DNA reads as TGTGCCAGCAGTTCTACCGGGACAGGAACGACCATGGTGTTTTTT. Residues: CASSSTGTGTTMVFF.

The rearrangement joins TRBV14 to TRBJ2-1, with TRBD2 matching 8 bases. V was pared by 4 bases and J by 4 bases, with 12 bases of the junction left unmatched. This CDR3 region has 17 residues. Germline CDR1 SGHDN, CDR2 FVKESK. This CDR3 is CASSPTIAGGLYNEQFF. CDR3 nucleotide sequence: TGTGCCAGCAGCCCCACCATCGCGGGGGGACTATACAATGAGCAGTTCTTC.

The genes are TRBV6-4 and TRBJ1-6, with 8 nucleotides matching TRBD1. There are 15 residues in the CDR3. V was pared by 2 bases and J by 7 bases, with 4 bases of the junction left unmatched. Germline CDR1 and CDR2: MRHNA and SNTAGT. CDR3: CASSDGTGENSPLHF. The CDR3 DNA reads TGTGCCAGCAGTGACGGGACAGGCGAAAATTCACCCCTCCACTTT.

The chain carries TRBV7-2 and TRBJ2-4; D tentatively reads TRBD1 or TRBD2 (6 bases each). This CDR3 contains 14 residues. V lost 1 base to trimming and J lost 5 bases, with 9 bases between them. Germline V lookup: CDR1 SGHTA, CDR2 FQGNSA. CDR3 sequence reads: CASSLGGAQNIQYF. As DNA, the CDR3 is TGTGCCAGCAGCTTAGGGGGGGCGCAAAACATTCAGTACTTC. Variable domain in full (rest from reference TRBV7-2 and TRBJ2-4): GAGVSQSPSNKVTEKGKDVELRCDPISGHTALYWYRQSLGQGLEFLIYFQGNSAPDKSGLPSDRFSAERTGGSVSTLTIQRTQQEDSAVYLCASSLGGAQNIQYFGAGTRLSVL.

This chain connects TRBV10-1 to TRBJ1-5; the D is unclear. The germline V and J ends were trimmed by 0 bases and 1 base, with 10 bases remaining between them. CDR3 length: 16 amino acids. The germline CDR1 and CDR2 sequences are WNHNN and SYGVQD (reference sequence). The CDR3 bases are TGCGCCAGCAGTGAGTCGAAACTGGGGAGCAATCAGCCCCAGCATTTT. It yields the protein CASSESKLGSNQPQHF.

V usage is TRBV28 and J usage is TRBJ1-4, with D tentatively TRBD1 (6 bases). This CDR3 comprises 14 residues. V was trimmed by 0 bases and J by 8 bases, leaving 10 bases between them. Germline lookup yields CDR1 MDHEN and CDR2 SYDVKM. The CDR3 here is CASSLWVGTEKLFF. The CDR3 DNA is TGTGCCAGCAGTTTATGGGTCGGGACAGAAAAACTGTTTTTT.

The chain links TRBV11-2 to TRBJ1-1, with a weak D call TRBD1 (5 bases). The V end lost 3 bases, the J end lost 4 bases, and 15 bases lay between the germline ends. Per germline, CDR1 SGHAT and CDR2 FQNNGV. The CDR3 runs 15 residues. CDR3 DNA sequence: TGTGCCAGCAGCTTGACGGGTTGGAGGGGCACTGAAGCTTTCTTT. Its protein product is CASSLTGWRGTEAFF.

The V call is TRBV7-9, the J call TRBJ1-5; possible D gene TRBD1, 5 bases. This CDR3 has 13 residues. With 3 bases removed from V and 6 bases from J, the gap between germline ends came to 9 bases. Germline-derived CDR1 and CDR2 are SEHNR and FQNEAQ (reference sequence). CDR3: CASSFGGGQPQHF. The CDR3 region has the DNA TGTGCCAGCAGCTTTGGGGGAGGTCAGCCCCAGCATTTT.

V and J are TRBV25-1 and TRBJ2-3; 10 bases agree with TRBD2. Trimming removed 1 base from V and 5 bases from J; junction bases left unmatched: 12. Germline V gives CDR1 MGHDK, CDR2 SYGVNS. There are 18 residues in the CDR3. CDR3 residues: CASSESSGGAFNVDTQYF. For the CDR3, the DNA is TGTGCCAGCAGTGAATCCAGCGGGGGGGCCTTTAACGTAGATACGCAGTATTTT.

The V gene is TRBV28, the J gene TRBJ2-2; D might be TRBD2 (6 bases). V dropped 5 bases and J dropped 1 base, with 11 bases sitting between them. From germline, CDR1 is MDHEN and CDR2 SYDVKM. The CDR3 totals 15 residues. DNA of the CDR3: TGTGCCAGCAGTGCACTAGCCCTGAACACCGGGGAGCTGTTTTTT. This translates into CASSALALNTGELFF.

This clone was found a few times. Written as DNA, the CDR3 is TGTGCCAGCAGCCAAGAAGAAGGGTCGTGGGGCGAGCAGTACTTC. Amino acid sequence: CASSQEEGSWGEQYF. This chain uses TRBV4-2 with TRBJ2-7, with unresolved D. This CDR3 is 15 amino acids long. V lost 0 bases to trimming and J lost 6 bases, with 15 bases between them. Germline assignment: CDR1 LGHNA and CDR2 YNFKEQ.

V gene TRBV29-1 combines with J gene TRBJ1-1; D remains unclear. CDR3 length equals 14 residues. CDR1 and CDR2 (germline): SQVTM, ANQGSEA. Trimming removed 6 bases from V and 0 bases from J, with 14 bases in between. CDR3 amino acids: CSVERVRLNTEAFF. The CDR3 bases are TGCAGCGTAGAAAGAGTCAGGTTGAACACTGAAGCTTTCTTT.

In nucleotides, the CDR3 is TGTGCCAGTAGGGGACAGGGTACCTACGAGCAGTACTTC. It is translated as CASRGQGTYEQYF. The rearrangement uses TRBV19 and TRBJ2-7; 9 nucleotides agree with TRBD1. This CDR3 contains 13 residues. The V gene's germline CDR1 is LNHDA and CDR2 SQIVND (reference sequence). V shed 6 bases, J shed 2 bases, and the junction held 2 bases outside the gene matches.

This chain links TRBV30 with TRBJ1-4; D is undetermined. Germline V gene lookup returns CDR1 GTSNPN and CDR2 SVGIG (reference sequence). The CDR3 has 14 amino acids. The V and J ends lost 2 bases and 10 bases respectively, with 17 bases between them. CDR3 in DNA: TGTGCCTGGAGTCCCCCCTCTGGAACCGTAAAACTGTTTTTT. This translates into CAWSPPSGTVKLFF.

J is TRBJ1-4 and V is TRBV6-2 or TRBV6-3; D gene unclear. The CDR3 is 14 residues long. V dropped 0 bases and J dropped 8 bases, with 10 bases sitting between them. Germline CDR1 is MNHEY and CDR2 is SVGEGT. CDR3 nucleotides: TGTGCCAGCAGTTACTCGCGACATCCGGAAAAACTGTTTTTT. It encodes CASSYSRHPEKLFF.

Worth noting for this clone: This specimen includes other DNA sequences encoding the same CDR3. The genes are TRBV19 and TRBJ2-2; D is possibly TRBD1 (5 bases). Germline V gives CDR1 LNHDA, CDR2 SQIVND (reference sequence). This CDR3 contains 14 residues. Trimming took off 3 bases at V and 2 bases at J, with 7 bases between the two ends. CDR3 nucleotides: TGTGCCAGTAGTATTCAGGGTAACACCGGGGAGCTGTTTTTT. Translated: CASSIQGNTGELFF.

This clone was observed a few times. The chain links TRBV15 to TRBJ1-4; 7 nucleotides match TRBD1. The CDR3 has 15 residues. Germline CDR1 reads LNHNV; CDR2 reads YYDKDF (reference sequence). V lost 6 bases and J lost 7; bases outside the gene matches: 11. Here the CDR3 reads CATSRRDSLSEKLFF. In DNA form, the CDR3 reads TGTGCCACCAGTAGACGGGACAGCCTTAGTGAAAAACTGTTTTTT.

There are a few counts of this clone. The chain is built from TRBV29-1 and TRBJ2-7; D is perhaps TRBD1 (6 bases). The V end was cut by 3 bases, the J end by 2 bases, with 17 bases between. The length of the CDR3 is 15 residues. CDR1 is SQVTM, CDR2 ANQGSEA, per germline. CDR3 bases: TGCAGCGTTGAGACCGGGACAACCAACCCCTACGAGCAGTACTTC. As protein: CSVETGTTNPYEQYF.

CDR3 coding DNA: TGTGCCAGCAGTGAGGTGTCTAGCGGACTTTACAATGAGCAGTTCTTC. The encoded protein is CASSEVSSGLYNEQFF. The gene calls are TRBV25-1 and TRBJ2-1; 7 bases line up with TRBD2. Germline CDR1 and CDR2: MGHDK and SYGVNS. V was clipped by 3 bases and J by 4 bases; unmatched bases: 9. The CDR3 extends over 16 amino acids.

This rearrangement joins TRBV4-2 to TRBJ1-2; D possibly corresponds to TRBD1 (6 bases). The CDR3 has 16 residues. Germline assignment: CDR1 LGHNA and CDR2 YNFKEQ. V was cut by 4 bases and J by 4 bases, with 19 bases left in between. As DNA, the CDR3 is TGTGCCAGCAGCCCTCGGACAGCCATACCGTTCTATGGCTACACCTTC. Protein product: CASSPRTAIPFYGYTF.

The CDR3 sequence is CASSQLTGNQPQHF. The DNA of the CDR3 is TGTGCCAGCAGCCAGTTGACAGGGAATCAGCCCCAGCATTTT. V and J are TRBV7-6 and TRBJ1-5, with 7 bases matching TRBD1. CDR3 size: 14 residues. The V gene end was trimmed by 5 bases and the J gene end by 4 bases; junction bases not matched to a gene: 5. Germline V gene sequence: CDR1 SGHVS, CDR2 FNYEAQ.

The chain uses TRBV6-6 and TRBJ1-1; D gene uncertain. Looked up from germline, CDR1 is MNHNY and CDR2 is SVGAGI (reference sequence). Trimming cost V 6 bases and J 0 bases, with 5 bases left between them. This CDR3 is built from 12 residues. As DNA, the CDR3 is TGTGCCAGCAGGGAGCTGAACACTGAAGCTTTCTTT. This codes for CASRELNTEAFF.

The gene calls are TRBV7-9 and TRBJ1-4; no firm D call. The V and J ends lost 3 bases and 7 bases respectively, with 18 bases between them. Germline V gene lookup returns CDR1 SEHNR and CDR2 FQNEAQ (reference sequence). The CDR3 runs 16 residues. The CDR3 loop is CASSLGPGVGSEKLFF. Here the CDR3 DNA reads TGTGCCAGCAGCTTGGGCCCGGGAGTTGGGAGTGAAAAACTGTTTTTT.

CDR3 DNA sequence: TGTGCCAGCAGCTTAGGTGGAGGGTCAGCTTTCTTT. This gives the protein CASSLGGGSAFF. The chain is built from TRBV11-2 and TRBJ1-1, with D unresolved. Trimming shortened V by 1 base and J by 10 bases, and 10 bases separated the two germline ends. CDR3 length: 12 amino acids. The V gene's germline CDR1 is SGHAT and CDR2 FQNNGV.